The sequence of this T cell receptor beta chain was determined in a study of blood T cell repertoires in COVID-19. The overall study: The United States, Italy and Spain provided the acute and convalescent COVID-19 samples. From T cells, B-cell-depleted T cells, or PBMCs came the material, which was cDNA or gDNA.

The authors' processing: Amplified reference gene primers provided the basis for estimating nucleated cell counts. Method: immunoSEQ multiplex PCR; TCRdb's copy keeps in-frame clones and lacks some. For V, J and clone size, that table is used; D and trimming come from the DNA. The table has approximately 160,000 clones, approximately 84% seen once. V lost 3 bases and J lost 2, with 7 bases in between. This CDR3 region has 13 residues. Germline loops: CDR1 SGHAT, CDR2 FQNNGV. The receptor was isolated from a young man with active or convalescent COVID-19. The source material was peripheral blood. This chain joins TRBV11-2 and TRBJ1-1; D remains unclear. In DNA form, the CDR3 reads TGTGCCAGCAGCTTGCACAGAAACACTGAAGCTTTCTTT. Its protein is CASSLHRNTEAFF.